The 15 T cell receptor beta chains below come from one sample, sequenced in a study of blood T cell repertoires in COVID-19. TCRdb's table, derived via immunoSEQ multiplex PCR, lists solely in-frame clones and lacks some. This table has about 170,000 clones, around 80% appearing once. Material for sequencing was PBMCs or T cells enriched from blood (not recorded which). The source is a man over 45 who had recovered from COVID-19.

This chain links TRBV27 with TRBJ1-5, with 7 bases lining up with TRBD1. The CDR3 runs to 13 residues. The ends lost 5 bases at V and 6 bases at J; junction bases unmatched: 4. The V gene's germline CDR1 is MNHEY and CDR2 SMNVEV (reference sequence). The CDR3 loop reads CASSHTGVQPQHF. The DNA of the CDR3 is TGTGCCAGCAGTCACACAGGGGTTCAGCCCCAGCATTTT.

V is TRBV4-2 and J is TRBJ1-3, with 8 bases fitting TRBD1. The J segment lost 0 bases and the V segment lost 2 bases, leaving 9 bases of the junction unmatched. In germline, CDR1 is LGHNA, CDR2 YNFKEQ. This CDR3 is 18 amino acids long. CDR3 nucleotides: TGTGCCAGCAGCCAACTGACAGGGGCCGGAAGCTCTGGAAACACCATATATTTT. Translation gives CASSQLTGAGSSGNTIYF.

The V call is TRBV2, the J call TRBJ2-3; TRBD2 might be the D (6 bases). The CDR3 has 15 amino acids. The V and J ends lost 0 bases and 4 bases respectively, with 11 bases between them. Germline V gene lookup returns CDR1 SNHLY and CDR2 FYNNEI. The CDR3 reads CASSEAHRGSDTQYF. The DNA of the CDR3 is TGTGCCAGCAGTGAAGCGCACCGGGGGTCAGATACGCAGTATTTT.

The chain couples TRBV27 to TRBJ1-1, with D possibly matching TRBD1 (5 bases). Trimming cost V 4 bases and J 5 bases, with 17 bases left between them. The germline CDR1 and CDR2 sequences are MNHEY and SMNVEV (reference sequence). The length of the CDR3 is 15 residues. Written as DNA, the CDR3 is TGTGCCAGCAGTTCCCCTGGGGCATTAAAGACTGAAGCTTTCTTT. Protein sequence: CASSSPGALKTEAFF.

This CDR3 reads CASSLGFELSSYNSPLHF. Written as DNA, the CDR3 is TGTGCCAGCAGCTTAGGGTTCGAGCTTAGCTCCTATAATTCACCCCTCCACTTT. V is TRBV7-8 and J is TRBJ1-6, with D unclear. The V gene's germline CDR1 is SGHVS and CDR2 FQNEAQ. The V gene lost 1 base and the J gene lost 0 bases, with 13 bases spanning the gap. The CDR3 sequence is 18 residues long.

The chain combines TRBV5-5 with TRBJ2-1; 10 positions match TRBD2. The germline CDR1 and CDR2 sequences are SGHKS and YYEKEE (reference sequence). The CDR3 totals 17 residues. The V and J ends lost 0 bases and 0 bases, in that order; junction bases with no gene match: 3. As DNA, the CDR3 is TGTGCCAGCAGCTTGGCCGGGACTAGCGACTCCTACAATGAGCAGTTCTTC. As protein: CASSLAGTSDSYNEQFF. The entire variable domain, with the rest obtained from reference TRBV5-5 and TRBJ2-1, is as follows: DAGVTQSPTHLIKTRGQQVTLRCSPISGHKSVSWYQQVLGQGPQFIFQYYEKEERGRGNFPDRFSARQFPNYSSELNVNALLLGDSALYLCASSLAGTSDSYNEQFFGPGTRLTVL.

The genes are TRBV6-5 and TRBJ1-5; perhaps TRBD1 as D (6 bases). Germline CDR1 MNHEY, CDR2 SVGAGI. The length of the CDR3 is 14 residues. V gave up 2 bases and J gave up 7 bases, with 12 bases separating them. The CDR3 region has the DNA TGTGCCAGCAGTTACGAACAGGGATCCCAGCCCCAGCATTTT. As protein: CASSYEQGSQPQHF.

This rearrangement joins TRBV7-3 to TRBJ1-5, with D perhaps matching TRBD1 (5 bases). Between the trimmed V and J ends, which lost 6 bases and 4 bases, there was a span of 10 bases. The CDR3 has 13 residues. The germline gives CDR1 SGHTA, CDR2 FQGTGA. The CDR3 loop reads CASSRDRNQPQHF. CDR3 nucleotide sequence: TGTGCCAGCAGTCGCGACAGAAATCAGCCCCAGCATTTT.

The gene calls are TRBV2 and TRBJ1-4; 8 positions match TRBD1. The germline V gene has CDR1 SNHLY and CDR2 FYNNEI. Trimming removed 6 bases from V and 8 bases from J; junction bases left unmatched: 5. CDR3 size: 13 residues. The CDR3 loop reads CASSDRGGEKLFF. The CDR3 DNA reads TGTGCCAGCAGCGACAGGGGCGGAGAAAAACTGTTTTTT.

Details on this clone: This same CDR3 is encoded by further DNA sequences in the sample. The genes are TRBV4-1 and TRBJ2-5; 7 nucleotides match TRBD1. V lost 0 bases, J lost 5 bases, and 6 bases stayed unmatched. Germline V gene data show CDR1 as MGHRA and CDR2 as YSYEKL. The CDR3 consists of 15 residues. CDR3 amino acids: CASSQDPGGQETQYF. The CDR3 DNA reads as TGCGCCAGCAGCCAAGACCCAGGGGGACAGGAGACCCAGTACTTC.

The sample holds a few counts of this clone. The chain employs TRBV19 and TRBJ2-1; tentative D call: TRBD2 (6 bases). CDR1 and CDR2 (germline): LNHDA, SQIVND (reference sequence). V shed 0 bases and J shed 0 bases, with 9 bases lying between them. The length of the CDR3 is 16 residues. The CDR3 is CASSIEAGSSYNEQFF. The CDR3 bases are TGTGCCAGTAGTATAGAGGCGGGGTCCTCCTACAATGAGCAGTTCTTC.

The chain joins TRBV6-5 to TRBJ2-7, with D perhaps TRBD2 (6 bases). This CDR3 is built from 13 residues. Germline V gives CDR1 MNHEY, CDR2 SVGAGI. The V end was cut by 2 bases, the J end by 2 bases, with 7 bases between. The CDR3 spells CASSYGGPYEQYF. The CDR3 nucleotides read TGTGCCAGCAGTTACGGAGGGCCCTACGAGCAGTACTTC.

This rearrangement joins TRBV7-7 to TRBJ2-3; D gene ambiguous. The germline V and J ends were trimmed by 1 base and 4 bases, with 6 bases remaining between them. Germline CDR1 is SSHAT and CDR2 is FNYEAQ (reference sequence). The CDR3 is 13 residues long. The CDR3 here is CASSLGLADTQYF. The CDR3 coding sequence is TGTGCCAGCAGCTTAGGGCTAGCAGATACGCAGTATTTT. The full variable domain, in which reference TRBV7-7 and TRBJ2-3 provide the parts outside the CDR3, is GAGVSQSPRYKVTKRGQDVTLRCDPISSHATLYWYQQALGQGPEFLTYFNYEAQPDKSGLPSDRFSAERPEGSISTLTIQRTEQRDSAMYRCASSLGLADTQYFGPGTRLTVL.

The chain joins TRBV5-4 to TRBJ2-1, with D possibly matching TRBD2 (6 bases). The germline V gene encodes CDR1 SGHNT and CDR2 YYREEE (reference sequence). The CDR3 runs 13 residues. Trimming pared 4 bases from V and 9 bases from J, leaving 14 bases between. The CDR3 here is CASSPSGGAEQFF. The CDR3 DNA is TGTGCCAGCAGCCCGTCGGGCGGGGCTGAGCAGTTCTTC.

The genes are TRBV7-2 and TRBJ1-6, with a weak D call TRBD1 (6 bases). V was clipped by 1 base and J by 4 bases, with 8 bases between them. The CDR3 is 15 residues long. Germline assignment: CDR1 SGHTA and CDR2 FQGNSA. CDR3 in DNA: TGTGCCAGCAGCTTAGTGCAGGGGTATAATTCACCCCTCCACTTT. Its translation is CASSLVQGYNSPLHF. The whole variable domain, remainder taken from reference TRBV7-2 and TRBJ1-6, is GAGVSQSPSNKVTEKGKDVELRCDPISGHTALYWYRQSLGQGLEFLIYFQGNSAPDKSGLPSDRFSAERTGGSVSTLTIQRTQQEDSAVYLCASSLVQGYNSPLHFGNGTRLTVT.